These T cell receptor beta chains were read from a single sample in a study of T cell responses to AZD1222 COVID-19 vaccine. Profiled with immunoSEQ multiplex PCR; TCRdb holds only in-frame clones, not every one. The sample records around 180,000 clones, 80% to 90% being singletons. The material sequenced was peripheral blood, taken on day 0 of AZD1222 vaccination. The receptors shown here come from an adult in good health. CDR3s include the opening cysteine and the closing phenylalanine or tryptophan. Fields, in order: CDR3 protein, CDR3 DNA, D gene, V gene, clone size, J gene. A D gene is named only where the DNA matches it firmly. Not all rows give a size; the values are once, few, many and, for expanded clones, a class.

CASSSTGASDTEAFF TGCGCCAGCAGCTCGACGGGGGCGTCTGACACTGAAGCTTTCTTT . TRBV5-1 few TRBJ1-1
CASSRGGDQPQHF TGTGCCAGCTCACGAGGGGGGGACCAGCCCCAGCATTTT . TRBV18 . TRBJ1-5
CASSPAGTPGTEAFF TGTGCCAGCAGCCCTGCGGGGACTCCTGGCACTGAAGCTTTCTTT . TRBV7-3 few TRBJ1-1
CAGGGRGYGYTF TGTGCCGGAGGGGGGAGGGGCTATGGCTACACCTTC . TRBV30 . TRBJ1-2
CASRLWNEQYF TGTGCCAGCAGGTTGTGGAACGAGCAGTACTTC . TRBV28 . TRBJ2-7
CASSLNYNEQFF TGTGCCAGCAGCTTAAACTACAATGAGCAGTTCTTC . TRBV7-2 . TRBJ2-1
CASGVSGANVLTF TGTGCCTCGGGGGTCTCTGGGGCCAACGTCCTGACTTTC . TRBV15 . TRBJ2-6
CASSAGLRDGYNQPQHF TGTGCCAGCAGTGCGGGCTTAAGGGACGGATACAATCAGCCCCAGCATTTT . TRBV2 . TRBJ1-5
CASSPGLRGRETQYF TGTGCCAGCAGCCCCGGACTACGCGGGCGGGAGACCCAGTACTTC . TRBV7-2 . TRBJ2-5
CASSPPSDDHQHF TGTGCCAGCAGTCCCCCCTCGGATGATCACCAGCATTTT . TRBV28 . TRBJ1-5
CASRGQGNQPQHF TGTGCCAGCAGGGGACAGGGCAATCAGCCCCAGCATTTT TRBD1 TRBV27 . TRBJ1-5
CASSEYGNSPLHF TGTGCCAGCAGTGAATACGGGAATTCACCCCTCCACTTT . TRBV25-1 . TRBJ1-6
CASSLALGQGGTEAFF TGTGCCAGCAGCTTAGCGTTAGGTCAGGGGGGCACTGAAGCTTTCTTT TRBD1 TRBV7-9 . TRBJ1-1
CASSPTGQGRVLPTGELFF TGTGCCAGCAGCCCCACGGGTCAGGGCAGGGTTTTACCGACCGGGGAGCTGTTTTTT . TRBV9 . TRBJ2-2
CATSDLIAGELFF TGTGCCACCAGTGATCTGATAGCCGGGGAGCTGTTTTTT . TRBV24-1 . TRBJ2-2
CAIHGWAGAEAFF TGTGCCATTCACGGGTGGGCAGGAGCCGAAGCTTTCTTT . TRBV10-3 . TRBJ1-1
CASSIRAPSGTATTSYEQYF TGTGCCAGTAGTATCCGCGCACCGTCGGGGACGGCAACTACATCCTACGAGCAGTACTTC . TRBV19 . TRBJ2-7
CASSPPGQGYEQYF TGTGCCAGCTCACCACCGGGACAGGGATACGAGCAGTACTTC TRBD1 TRBV18 once TRBJ2-7
CASSPLGGPGINEKLFF TGTGCCAGCTCACCACTTGGGGGGCCAGGGATCAATGAAAAACTGTTTTTT . TRBV18 . TRBJ1-4
CASSLVNEQYF TGTGCCAGCAGCTTGGTCAACGAGCAGTACTTC . TRBV5-4 few TRBJ2-7
CAWTPAGRFGYTF TGTGCCTGGACACCCGCCGGCAGATTCGGCTACACCTTC . TRBV30 . TRBJ1-2
CASSSRTSGNTGELFF TGTGCCAGCAGCTCCCGGACTAGCGGGAACACCGGGGAGCTGTTTTTT TRBD2 TRBV13 . TRBJ2-2
CASSHSEAGGSETQYF TGTGCCAGCAGCCATTCTGAAGCGGGGGGATCAGAGACCCAGTACTTC TRBD2 TRBV14 . TRBJ2-5
CASSTTNQPQHF TGTGCCAGCAGTACCACCAATCAGCCCCAGCATTTT . TRBV6-5 . TRBJ1-5
CASSLVTGGAANYGYTF TGTGCCAGCAGCTTGGTTACAGGGGGGGCAGCTAACTATGGCTACACCTTC TRBD1 TRBV5-4 . TRBJ1-2
CASSTGPYEQYF TGTGCCAGCTCCACAGGGCCCTACGAGCAGTACTTC . TRBV27 . TRBJ2-7
CASSPQGGTSGEADTQYF TGTGCCAGCAGTCCACAAGGAGGGACTAGCGGGGAGGCAGATACGCAGTATTTT TRBD2 TRBV7-8 . TRBJ2-3
CASRFSGGNEQFF TGTGCCAGCAGATTCTCGGGGGGTAATGAGCAGTTCTTC TRBD2 TRBV27 . TRBJ2-1
CASSDSYGYTF TGTGCCAGCAGTGACTCTTATGGCTACACCTTC . TRBV6-4 . TRBJ1-2
CASSLTWGNYGYTF TGTGCCAGCAGTTTAACTTGGGGTAACTATGGCTACACCTTC . TRBV27 once TRBJ1-2
CASMGGRGSHNEQFF TGCGCCAGCATGGGGGGGCGAGGTTCCCACAATGAGCAGTTCTTC . TRBV5-1 . TRBJ2-1
CASSSGPEKLFF TGTGCCAGCAGCTCGGGGCCCGAAAAACTGTTTTTT . TRBV7-3 . TRBJ1-4
CASSYRDTRTRFYEQYF TGTGCCAGCAGTTACCGGGACACCCGGACTCGATTCTACGAGCAGTACTTC . TRBV6-2/TRBV6-3 . TRBJ2-7
CASSLPSLVDEQFF TGTGCCAGCAGCTTACCTAGTTTAGTCGATGAGCAGTTCTTC . TRBV11-2 . TRBJ2-1
CASSLVGATQYF TGTGCCAGCAGCTTAGTGGGGGCTACGCAGTATTTT . TRBV11-2 many TRBJ2-3
CASSVGDKLQETQYF TGTGCCAGCAGCGTAGGGGACAAACTCCAAGAGACCCAGTACTTC . TRBV9 . TRBJ2-5
CASSYWRGGTDTQYF TGTGCCAGCAGTTACTGGCGGGGGGGCACAGATACGCAGTATTTT TRBD2 TRBV6-6 . TRBJ2-3
CASSLGAGSLHTYNEQFF TGTGCCAGCAGTTTAGGGGCAGGGTCTCTCCACACCTACAATGAGCAGTTCTTC . TRBV27 . TRBJ2-1
CASSSLAGSTLEQFF TGCGCCAGCAGCTCCCTAGCGGGGTCGACCCTGGAGCAGTTCTTC TRBD2 TRBV5-1 . TRBJ2-1
CASSYGGGSGNIQYF TGTGCCAGCAGTTATGGGGGTGGCTCAGGGAACATTCAGTACTTC . TRBV6-2/TRBV6-3 . TRBJ2-4